The present entry profiles one T cell receptor beta chain with its context. What it binds is unknown. The sample originates from a study of T cells in Graves' hyperthyroidism and ophthalmopathy. Study-wide points: Peripheral blood also featured most of the thyroid clonotypes expanded above 0.001.

TCR beta CDR3 region amplification was performed from RNA transcripts. First-round RT-PCR with HTBI primers amplified the TCR CDR3 region. TCRdb redid the calling of the multiplex PCR reads with MiXCR, one entry per CDR3 protein. Among some 510,000 distinct CDR3 sequences, more than 45% were seen once, and the ten largest hold roughly 8.2%. In germline, CDR1 is DFQATT, CDR2 SNEGSKA (reference sequence). V shed 6 bases and J 3 bases; nucleotides not matched to a gene: 14. This CDR3 has 16 amino acids. It was uncontrolled infection, other autoimmune disease, pregnancy or lactation that excluded patients. Thyroid ultrasound and orbital computed tomography, with clinical symptoms and serum thyroxine and TRAb, informed diagnoses.

The TCR was taken from a woman between 18 and 29 years old with Graves' hyperthyroidism. The chain has TRBV20-1 and TRBJ1-5; TRBD1 matches at 7 bases. The sequencing sample was made of peripheral blood or thyroid tissue (not recorded which). This CDR3 reads CSAPGNGDSDNQPQHF. Here the CDR3 DNA reads TGCAGTGCCCCAGGCAATGGGGACAGCGACAATCAGCCCCAGCATTTT.